This T cell receptor (beta chain) was recovered during a study of cytomegalovirus exposure and HLA in healthy donors. General observations from the study: Cytomegalovirus-associated status was assigned to some 160 TCR beta chains.

With 5 bases removed from V and 1 base from J, the gap between germline ends came to 15 bases. This CDR3 region has 15 residues. In germline, CDR1 is MDHEN, CDR2 SYDVKM. PCR amplification relied on 60 Vbeta primers (plus 13 Jbeta primers). Measured with immunoSEQ multiplex PCR; TCRdb has only the in-frame clones, and not every one. Of fewer than 110,000 clones listed, 66% were seen once; the top ten hold about 3.5%. This clone was recorded a few times. Antigen specificity is unknown. The source of this sequence is a woman aged 50 to 60 in good health and CMV-seronegative. The material sequenced was PBMCs. The chain carries TRBV28 and TRBJ2-7, with a weak D call TRBD1 (5 bases). The DNA for the CDR3 is TGTGCCAGCAGTACCCCGACAGATTGGTCCTACGAGCAGTACTTC. Protein product: CASSTPTDWSYEQYF. The complete variable domain, with remaining parts taken from reference TRBV28 and TRBJ2-7, reads DVKVTQSSRYLVKRTGEKVFLECVQDMDHENMFWYRQDPGLGLRLIYFSYDVKMKEKGDIPEGYSVSREKKERFSLILESASTNQTSMYLCASSTPTDWSYEQYFGPGTRLTVT.